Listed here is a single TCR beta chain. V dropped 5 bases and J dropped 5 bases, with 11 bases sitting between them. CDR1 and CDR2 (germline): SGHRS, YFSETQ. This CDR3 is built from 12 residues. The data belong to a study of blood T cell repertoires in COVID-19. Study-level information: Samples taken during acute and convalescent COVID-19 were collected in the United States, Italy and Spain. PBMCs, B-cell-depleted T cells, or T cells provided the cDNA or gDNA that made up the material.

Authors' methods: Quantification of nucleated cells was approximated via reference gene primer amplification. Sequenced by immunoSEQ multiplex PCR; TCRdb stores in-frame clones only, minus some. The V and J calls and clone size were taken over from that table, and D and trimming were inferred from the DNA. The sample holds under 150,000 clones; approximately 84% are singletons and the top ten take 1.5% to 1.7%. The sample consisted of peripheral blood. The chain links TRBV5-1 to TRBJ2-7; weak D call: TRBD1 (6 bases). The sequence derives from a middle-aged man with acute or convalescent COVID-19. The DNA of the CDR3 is TGCGCCAGCAGTCCCCAGGGGAACGAGCAGTACTTC. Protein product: CASSPQGNEQYF.